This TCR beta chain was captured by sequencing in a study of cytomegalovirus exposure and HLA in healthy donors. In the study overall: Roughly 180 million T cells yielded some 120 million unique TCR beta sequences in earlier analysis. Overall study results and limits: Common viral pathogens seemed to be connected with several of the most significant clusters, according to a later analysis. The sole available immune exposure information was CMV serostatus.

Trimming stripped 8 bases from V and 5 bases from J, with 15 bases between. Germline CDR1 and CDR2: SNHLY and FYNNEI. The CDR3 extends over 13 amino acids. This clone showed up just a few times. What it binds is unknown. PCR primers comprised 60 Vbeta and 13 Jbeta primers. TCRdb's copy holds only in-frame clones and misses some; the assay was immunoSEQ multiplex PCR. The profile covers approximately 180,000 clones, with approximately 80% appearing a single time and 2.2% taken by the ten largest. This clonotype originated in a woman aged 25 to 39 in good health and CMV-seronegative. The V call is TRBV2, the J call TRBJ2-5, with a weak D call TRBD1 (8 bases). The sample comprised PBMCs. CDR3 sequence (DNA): TGTGCCAGCTCAGGACAGGGAGGGGAGACCCAGTACTTC. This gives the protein CASSGQGGETQYF.